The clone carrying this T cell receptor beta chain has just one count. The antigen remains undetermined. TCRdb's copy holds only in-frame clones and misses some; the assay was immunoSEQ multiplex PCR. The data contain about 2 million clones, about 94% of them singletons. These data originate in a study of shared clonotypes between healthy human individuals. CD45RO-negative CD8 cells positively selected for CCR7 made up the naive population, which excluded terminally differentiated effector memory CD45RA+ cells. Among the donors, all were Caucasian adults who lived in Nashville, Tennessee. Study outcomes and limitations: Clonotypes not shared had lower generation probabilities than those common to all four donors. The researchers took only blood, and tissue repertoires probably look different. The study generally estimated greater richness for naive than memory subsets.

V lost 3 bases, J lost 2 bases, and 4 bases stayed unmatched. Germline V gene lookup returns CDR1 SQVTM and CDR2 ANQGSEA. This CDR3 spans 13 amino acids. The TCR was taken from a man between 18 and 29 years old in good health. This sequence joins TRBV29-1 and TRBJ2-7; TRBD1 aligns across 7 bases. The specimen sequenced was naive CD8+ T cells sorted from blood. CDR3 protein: CSVERQGTYEQYF. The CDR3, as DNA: TGCAGCGTTGAGCGACAGGGAACCTACGAGCAGTACTTC.